Below, one T cell receptor (beta chain) is given with its context. There is no known antigen for this receptor. The record has no base qualities; no much larger clone is one base away. These data belong to a study of OX40 agonist ivuxolimab in advanced cancers. Context from the whole study: Ivuxolimab was an agonistic, fully human IgG2 monoclonal antibody directed against OX40 (CD134), a costimulatory receptor. Intravenous ivuxolimab was administered to patients every 2 weeks at six dose levels: 0.01, 0.1, 0.3, 1.5, 3 and 10 mg/kg. The paper covers the monotherapy dose-escalation part of the phase I ivuxolimab trial, which included N ≈ 50 patients. Partial responses were achieved by three dose-escalation patients, of whom one had hepatocellular carcinoma and two had cutaneous melanoma. The purpose of peripheral TCRbeta sequencing was to test whether ivuxolimab changed TCR sequence diversity and led to clonal T-cell expansion. Prior anti-PD-1, anti-PD-L1 or anti-CTLA-4 therapy was permitted, and checkpoint inhibitors had been received by 40% to 50% of dose-escalation patients. Of the roughly 54 dose-escalation patients, hepatocellular carcinoma was present in about 20, melanoma in around 15, renal cell carcinoma in 9 and head and neck cancer in 9. A male proportion of roughly 80% and a mean age of approximately 61 years, ranging from roughly 20 to 80, were recorded for the dose-escalation cohort. Results the study describes overall, beyond this receptor: At doses of 0.1 to 3.0 mg/kg, clonal expansion of both CD4+ and CD8+ blood T cells was observed from baseline to week 6. The antigen specificity of the clonally expanded peripheral T cells was not determined. Low levels of normalized T-cell clonal expansion were also seen in some patients who did not respond. After ivuxolimab, more expanded clones were found on average in CD8+ T cells than in CD4+ T cells. In the 0.1-3.0 mg/kg groups, partial responders had among the lowest normalized peripheral clonal expansion, particularly in CD8+ T cells.

The trial excluded patients who had a history of autoimmune disease or who were on systemic immunosuppression. In every dose cohort, peripheral blood was drawn for TCR sequencing at baseline, cycle 4 day 1, and cycle 7 day 1. The samples were drawn from a first-in-human, open-label, multicenter phase I dose-escalation trial of ivuxolimab. Adults with locally advanced or metastatic melanoma, renal cell carcinoma, hepatocellular carcinoma or head and neck squamous cell carcinoma were enrolled in the trial. Before TCR sequencing, CD4+ T cells and CD8+ T cells from peripheral blood were sorted into separate populations. Reading the germline V gene (reference sequence) gives CDR1 MNHEY and CDR2 SMNVEV. The CDR3 measures 16 amino acids from cysteine to phenylalanine. Just the 48-base CDR3 DNA is kept, in frame starting at base 1. V sheds 6 bases and J sheds 4 bases, leaving 19 bases between their ends.

For sequencing of the TCRbeta CDR3 region, genomic DNA was extracted from the sorted cells. The immunoSEQ Assay was used for sequencing of TCRbeta CDR3 regions. TCRdb provides this immuneACCESS table in a form limited to in-frame rearrangements. Some clones are lacking; in checked studies, under half of them reflect an unresolved V gene, and why the rest are absent is not known. The sample includes about 67,000 clones, with approximately 89% observed a single time. About 2.4% of the sample goes to the ten largest clones. The material sequenced was CD4+ or CD8+ T cells sorted from blood, taken in a trial of the OX40 agonist ivuxolimab. The origin of this receptor is an adult with an advanced solid tumor such as melanoma, head and neck, liver or kidney cancer. This chain is built from TRBV27 and TRBJ1-3, with a weak D call of TRBD1 (5 bases match). The DNA sequence is TGTGCCAGCAGCCCTGGGGGGGATAATCAGGGAAACACCATATATTTT. This is translated as CASSPGGDNQGNTIYF.